Shown below are 12 T cell receptor beta chains from a single sample sequenced in a study of blood T cells in healthy people across ages. The authors ran a second PCR of about 7 to 12 cycles using a sample-barcoded 5' primer and a J-beta primer mix. TCRdb itself ran the 5' RACE reads through MiXCR, one entry per CDR3 protein. The sample contains fewer than 900,000 distinct CDR3 sequences, around 36% of which appear only once. The sample taken for sequencing was blood. These receptors were collected from a man between 18 and 29 years old in good health.

The chain combines TRBV20-1 with TRBJ1-2; possibly TRBD1 for D (5 bases). This CDR3 comprises 13 residues. CDR1 is DFQATT, CDR2 SNEGSKA, per germline (reference sequence). The ends were cut back, 6 bases at V and 8 bases at J, with 19 bases in the middle. CDR3 sequence: CSAPPVGGKGYTF. CDR3 bases: TGCAGTGCCCCCCCGGTCGGGGGGAAGGGCTACACCTTC.

The chain recombines TRBV29-1 with TRBJ1-1; 9 positions match TRBD1. V shed 5 bases and J 8 bases; nucleotides not matched to a gene: 9. Germline CDR1 SQVTM, CDR2 ANQGSEA. The CDR3 consists of 13 residues. CDR3 sequence reads: CSVRPGTGREAFF. The CDR3 DNA reads as TGCAGCGTTCGTCCCGGGACAGGGCGAGAAGCTTTCTTT.

Ten or more counts support this clonotype. This chain uses TRBV5-5 with TRBJ1-1; no definite D call. CDR3 length: 14 amino acids. V was trimmed by 3 bases and J by 0 bases, leaving 9 bases between them. Germline loops: CDR1 SGHKS, CDR2 YYEKEE (reference sequence). The CDR3: CASSSEHLNTEAFF. In DNA form, the CDR3 reads TGTGCCAGCAGCTCTGAACATTTGAACACTGAAGCTTTCTTT.

The chain uses TRBV3-1 and TRBJ1-1; no clear D gene. Trimming cost V 1 base and J 10 bases, with 7 bases left between them. Germline CDR1 is LGHDT and CDR2 is YNNKEL (reference sequence). CDR3 length equals 11 residues. CDR3: CASSQAGIAFF. CDR3 in DNA: TGTGCCAGCAGCCAAGCGGGGATAGCTTTCTTT.

This clonotype came up many times. The V and J genes are TRBV5-1 and TRBJ2-4; D is ambiguous. The CDR3 is 16 residues long. Germline assignment: CDR1 SGHRS and CDR2 YFSETQ. The ends were cut back, 2 bases at V and 1 base at J, with 13 bases in the middle. CDR3 nucleotide sequence: TGCGCCAGCAGCTTCCGAAGGAGAGCGGCCAAAAACATTCAGTACTTC. It is translated as CASSFRRRAAKNIQYF.

This clonotype was found many times. The genes are TRBV7-9 and TRBJ1-2, with a possible D match to TRBD1 (6 bases). V was pared by 6 bases and J by 8 bases, with 13 bases between. CDR1 and CDR2 from the germline V gene are SEHNR and FQNEAQ (reference sequence). The CDR3 covers 12 residues. The CDR3 is CASSLDSKGYTF. The CDR3 nucleotides are TGTGCCAGCAGTCTGGACAGCAAGGGCTACACCTTC.

At least ten counts were recorded for this clonotype. V usage is TRBV4-1 and J usage is TRBJ2-3; D unresolved. The CDR3 sequence is 15 residues long. CDR1 is MGHRA and CDR2 is YSYEKL in the germline V gene. V was pared by 1 base and J by 2 bases, with 10 bases between. The CDR3 loop reads CASSQGFRSTDTQYF. CDR3 DNA sequence: TGCGCCAGCAGCCAAGGGTTCCGATCCACAGATACGCAGTATTTT.

The DNA of the CDR3 is TGTGCCAGCAGCCCAGGGGTAGGGGGCGTAAGCACAGATACGCAGTATTTT. It specifies CASSPGVGGVSTDTQYF. This rearrangement joins TRBV4-2 to TRBJ2-3; 7 nucleotides agree with TRBD1. Germline CDR1 reads LGHNA; CDR2 reads YNFKEQ. Losses at the gene ends were 4 bases for V and 0 bases for J; bases not matched to a gene: 10. The length of the CDR3 is 17 residues.

This chain links TRBV5-1 with TRBJ2-7; 9 bases are shared with TRBD2. The tail of the sequence fits TRBJ2-5 better, so the J call may be wrong. This CDR3 contains 15 residues. Germline V gene sequence: CDR1 SGHRS, CDR2 YFSETQ. The CDR3 here is CASSLVLAGSETQYF. The CDR3 coding sequence is TGCGCCAGCAGCTTGGTGCTAGCGGGGAGCGAGACCCAGTACTTC.

The rearrangement uses TRBV12-3 or TRBV12-4 and TRBJ1-1, with D tentatively TRBD1 (5 bases). V was pared by 3 bases and J by 4 bases, with 9 bases between. The CDR3 is made up of 13 amino acids. The CDR3 loop reads CASSFATGTEAFF. DNA of the CDR3: TGTGCCAGCAGTTTTGCAACAGGCACTGAAGCTTTCTTT.

The genes are TRBV20-1 and TRBJ2-5; TRBD2 matches at 8 bases. This CDR3 has 16 residues. Germline CDR1 reads DFQATT; CDR2 reads SNEGSKA (reference sequence). V lost 3 bases to trimming and J lost 11 bases; unmatched junction nucleotides: 20. CDR3 sequence: CSASVTSVGLRNEQYF. CDR3 DNA sequence: TGCAGTGCTAGCGTGACTAGCGTGGGGCTGAGAAATGAGCAGTACTTC.

The rearrangement links TRBV7-6 to TRBJ2-3, with TRBD2 identical over 15 bases. The CDR3 spans 17 residues. Per the germline V gene, CDR1 is SGHVS and CDR2 is FNYEAQ. V lost 5 bases and J lost 5; bases outside the gene matches: 8. The CDR3 bases are TGTGCCAGCAGCAAAAAAGGACTAGCGGGGGGGATAGATACGCAGTATTTT. This sequence encodes CASSKKGLAGGIDTQYF. The whole variable domain, filled in from reference TRBV7-6 and TRBJ2-3, reads GAGVSQSPRYKVTKRGQDVALRCDPISGHVSLYWYRQALGQGPEFLTYFNYEAQQDKSGLPNDRFSAERPEGSISTLTIQRTEQRDSAMYRCASSKKGLAGGIDTQYFGPGTRLTVL.